What follows describes a single T cell receptor beta chain. This record comes from a study of blood T cell repertoires in COVID-19. Some clones are missing from TCRdb's copy, which holds only in-frame ones; the method was immunoSEQ multiplex PCR. The data hold about 350,000 clones, with roughly 84% observed a single time. The germline CDR1 and CDR2 sequences are SGHRS and YFSETQ. V lost 5 bases to trimming and J lost 5 bases; unmatched junction nucleotides: 8. The CDR3 sequence is 14 residues long. The sequence was obtained from a woman aged 25-40 years who had recovered from COVID-19. The chain recombines TRBV5-1 with TRBJ2-3; 7 bases fit TRBD2. Source material: PBMCs or T cells enriched from blood (not recorded which). This CDR3 is CASSERDGVDTQYF. CDR3 DNA sequence: TGCGCCAGCAGTGAGCGGGATGGGGTAGATACGCAGTATTTT.